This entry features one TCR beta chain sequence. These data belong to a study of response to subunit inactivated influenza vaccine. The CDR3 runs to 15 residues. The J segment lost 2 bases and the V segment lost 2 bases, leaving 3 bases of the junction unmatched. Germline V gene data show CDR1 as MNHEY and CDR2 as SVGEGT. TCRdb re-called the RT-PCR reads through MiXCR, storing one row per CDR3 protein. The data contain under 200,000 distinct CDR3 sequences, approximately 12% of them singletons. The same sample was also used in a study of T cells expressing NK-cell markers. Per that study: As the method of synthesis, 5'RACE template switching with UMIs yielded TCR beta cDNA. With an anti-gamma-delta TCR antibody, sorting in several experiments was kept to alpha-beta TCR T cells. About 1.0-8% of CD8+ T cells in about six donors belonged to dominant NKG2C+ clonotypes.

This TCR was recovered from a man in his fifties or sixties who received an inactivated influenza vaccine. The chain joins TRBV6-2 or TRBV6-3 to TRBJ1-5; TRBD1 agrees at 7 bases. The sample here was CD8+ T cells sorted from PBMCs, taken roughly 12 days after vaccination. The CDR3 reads CASSYLGQGNQPQHF. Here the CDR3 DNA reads TGTGCCAGCAGTTACCTCGGACAGGGCAATCAGCCCCAGCATTTT.